The entry below gives a single T cell receptor beta chain sequence along with its context. The antigen is unknown. V was pared by 4 bases and J by 0 bases, with 9 bases between. The germline gives CDR1 LNHDA, CDR2 SQIVND (reference sequence). This CDR3 spans 15 amino acids. The stimulus was lysate of CMV-infected fibroblasts, around 10 ug/mL. CD40L/CD69 double-negative CD45RO-high memory CD4+ T cells were collected. Sequencing used immunoSEQ version 4 in survey mode. Assay used: immunoSEQ multiplex PCR; TCRdb lists only in-frame clones, some missing. The table lists tens of thousands of clones, approximately 72% of them singletons. The data belong to a study of persistence of HIV-infected CD4 T cells. Study-wide background: A median of around 8 years of suppressive ART preceded sampling.

This TCR was sampled from an adult man with HIV who was CMV-seropositive. The J gene is TRBJ1-4, the V gene TRBV19; D uncertain. The input for sequencing was CD4+ T cells sorted from PBMCs after roughly 18-hour stimulation, taken from a patient who received antiretroviral therapy. The CDR3 DNA reads TGTGCCAGTAGTAGTAGCGGGGCAACTAATGAAAAACTGTTTTTT. It translates to CASSSSGATNEKLFF.